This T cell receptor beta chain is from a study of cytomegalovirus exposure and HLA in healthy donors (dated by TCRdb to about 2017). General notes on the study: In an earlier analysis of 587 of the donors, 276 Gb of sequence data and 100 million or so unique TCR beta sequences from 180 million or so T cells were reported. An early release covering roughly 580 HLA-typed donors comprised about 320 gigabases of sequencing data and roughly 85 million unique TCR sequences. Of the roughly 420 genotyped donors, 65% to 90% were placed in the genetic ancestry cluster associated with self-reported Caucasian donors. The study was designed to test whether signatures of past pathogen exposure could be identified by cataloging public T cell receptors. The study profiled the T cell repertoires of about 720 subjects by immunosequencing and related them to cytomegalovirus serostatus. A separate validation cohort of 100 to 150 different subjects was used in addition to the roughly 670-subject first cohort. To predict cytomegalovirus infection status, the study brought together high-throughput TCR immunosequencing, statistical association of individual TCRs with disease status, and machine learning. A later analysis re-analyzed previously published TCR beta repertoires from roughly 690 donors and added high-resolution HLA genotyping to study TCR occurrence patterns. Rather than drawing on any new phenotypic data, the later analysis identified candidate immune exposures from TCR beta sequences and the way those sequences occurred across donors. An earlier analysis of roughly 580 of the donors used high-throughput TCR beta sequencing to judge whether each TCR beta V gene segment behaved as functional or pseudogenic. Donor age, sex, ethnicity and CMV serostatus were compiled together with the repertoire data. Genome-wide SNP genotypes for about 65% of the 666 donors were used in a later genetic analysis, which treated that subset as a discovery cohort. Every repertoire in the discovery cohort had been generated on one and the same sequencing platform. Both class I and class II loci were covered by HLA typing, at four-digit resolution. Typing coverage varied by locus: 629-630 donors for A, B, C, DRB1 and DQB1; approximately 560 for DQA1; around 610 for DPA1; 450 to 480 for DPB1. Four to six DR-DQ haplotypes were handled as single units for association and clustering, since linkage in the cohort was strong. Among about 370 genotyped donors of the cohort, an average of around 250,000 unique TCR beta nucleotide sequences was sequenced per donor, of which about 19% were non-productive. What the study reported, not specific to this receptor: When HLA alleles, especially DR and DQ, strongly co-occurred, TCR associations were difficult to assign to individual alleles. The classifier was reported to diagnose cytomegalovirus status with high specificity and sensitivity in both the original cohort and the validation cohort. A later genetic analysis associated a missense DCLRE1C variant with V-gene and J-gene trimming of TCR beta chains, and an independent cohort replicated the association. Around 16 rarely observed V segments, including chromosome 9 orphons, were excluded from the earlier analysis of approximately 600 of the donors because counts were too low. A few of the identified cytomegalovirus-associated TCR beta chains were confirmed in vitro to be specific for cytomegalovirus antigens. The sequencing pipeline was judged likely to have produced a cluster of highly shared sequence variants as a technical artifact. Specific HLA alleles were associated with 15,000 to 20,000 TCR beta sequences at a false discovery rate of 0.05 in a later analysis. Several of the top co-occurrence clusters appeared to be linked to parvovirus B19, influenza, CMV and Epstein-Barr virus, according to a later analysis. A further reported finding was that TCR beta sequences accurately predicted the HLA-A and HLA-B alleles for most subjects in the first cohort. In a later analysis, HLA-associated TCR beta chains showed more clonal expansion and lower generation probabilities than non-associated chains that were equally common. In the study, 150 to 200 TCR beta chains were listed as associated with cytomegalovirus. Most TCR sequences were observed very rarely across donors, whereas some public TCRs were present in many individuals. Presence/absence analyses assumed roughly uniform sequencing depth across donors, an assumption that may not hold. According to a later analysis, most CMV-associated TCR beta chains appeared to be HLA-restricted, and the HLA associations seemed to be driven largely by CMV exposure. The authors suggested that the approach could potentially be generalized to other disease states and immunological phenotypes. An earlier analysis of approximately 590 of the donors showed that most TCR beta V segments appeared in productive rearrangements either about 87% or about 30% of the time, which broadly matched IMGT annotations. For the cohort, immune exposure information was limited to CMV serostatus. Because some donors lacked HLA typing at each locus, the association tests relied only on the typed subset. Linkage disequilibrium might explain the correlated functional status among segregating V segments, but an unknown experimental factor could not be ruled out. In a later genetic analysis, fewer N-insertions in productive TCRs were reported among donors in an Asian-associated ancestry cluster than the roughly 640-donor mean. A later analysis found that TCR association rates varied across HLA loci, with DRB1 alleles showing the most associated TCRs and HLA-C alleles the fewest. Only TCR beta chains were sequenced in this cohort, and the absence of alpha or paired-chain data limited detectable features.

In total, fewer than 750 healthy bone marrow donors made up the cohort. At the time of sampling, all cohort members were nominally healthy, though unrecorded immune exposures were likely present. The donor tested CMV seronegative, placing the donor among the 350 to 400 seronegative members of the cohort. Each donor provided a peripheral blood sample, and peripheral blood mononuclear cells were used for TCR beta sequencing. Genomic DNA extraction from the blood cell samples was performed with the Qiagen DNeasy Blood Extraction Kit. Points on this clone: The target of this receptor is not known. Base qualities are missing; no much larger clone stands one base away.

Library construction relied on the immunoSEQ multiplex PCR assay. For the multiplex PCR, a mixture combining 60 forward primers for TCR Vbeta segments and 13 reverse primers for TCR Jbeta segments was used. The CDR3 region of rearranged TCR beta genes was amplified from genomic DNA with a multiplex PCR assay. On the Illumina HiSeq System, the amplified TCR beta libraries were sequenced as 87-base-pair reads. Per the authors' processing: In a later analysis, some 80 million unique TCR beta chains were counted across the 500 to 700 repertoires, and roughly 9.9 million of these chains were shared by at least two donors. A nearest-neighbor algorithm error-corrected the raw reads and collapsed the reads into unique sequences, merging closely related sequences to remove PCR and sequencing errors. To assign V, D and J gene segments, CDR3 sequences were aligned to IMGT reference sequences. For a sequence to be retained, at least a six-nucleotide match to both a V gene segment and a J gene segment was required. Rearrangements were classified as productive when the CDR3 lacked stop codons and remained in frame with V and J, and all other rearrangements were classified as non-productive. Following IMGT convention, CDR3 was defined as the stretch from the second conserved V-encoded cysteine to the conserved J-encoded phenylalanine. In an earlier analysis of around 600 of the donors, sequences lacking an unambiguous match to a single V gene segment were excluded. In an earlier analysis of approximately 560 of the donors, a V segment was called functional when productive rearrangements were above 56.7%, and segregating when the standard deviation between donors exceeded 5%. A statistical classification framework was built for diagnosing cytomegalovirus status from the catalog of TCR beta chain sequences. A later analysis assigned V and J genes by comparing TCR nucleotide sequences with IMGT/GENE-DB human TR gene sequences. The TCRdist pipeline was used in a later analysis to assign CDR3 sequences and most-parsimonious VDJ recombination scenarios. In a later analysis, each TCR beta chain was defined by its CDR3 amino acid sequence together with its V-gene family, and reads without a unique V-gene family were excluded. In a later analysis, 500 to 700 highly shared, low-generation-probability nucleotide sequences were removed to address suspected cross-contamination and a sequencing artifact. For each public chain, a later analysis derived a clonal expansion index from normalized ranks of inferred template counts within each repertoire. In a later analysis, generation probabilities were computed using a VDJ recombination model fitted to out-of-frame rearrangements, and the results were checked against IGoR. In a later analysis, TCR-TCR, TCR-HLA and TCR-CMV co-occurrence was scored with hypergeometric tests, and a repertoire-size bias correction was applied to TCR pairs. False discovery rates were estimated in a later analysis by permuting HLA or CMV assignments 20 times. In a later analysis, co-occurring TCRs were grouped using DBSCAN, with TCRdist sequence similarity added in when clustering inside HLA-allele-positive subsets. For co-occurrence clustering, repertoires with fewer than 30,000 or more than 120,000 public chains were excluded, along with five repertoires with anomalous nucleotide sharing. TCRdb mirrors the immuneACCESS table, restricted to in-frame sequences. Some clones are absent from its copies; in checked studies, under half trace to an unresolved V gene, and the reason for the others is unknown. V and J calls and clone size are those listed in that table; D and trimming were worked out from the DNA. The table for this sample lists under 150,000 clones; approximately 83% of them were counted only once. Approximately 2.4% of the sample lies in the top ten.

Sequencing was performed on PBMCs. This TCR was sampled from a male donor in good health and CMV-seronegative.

The CDR3 reads as follows: CASSETGANTGELFF. DNA sequence: TGTGCCAGCAGCGAAACAGGGGCCAACACCGGGGAGCTGTTTTTT. The chain uses TRBV13 and TRBJ2-2; TRBD1 aligns with 7 central bases. The CDR3 starts with the cysteine, ends with the phenylalanine, and has 15 residues. Only the CDR3 DNA stays, 45 bases, in frame from base 1. CDR1 is given as PRHDT and CDR2 as FYEKMQ, both from the germline V gene (reference sequence). Germline trimming amounts to 5 bases on V and 2 bases on J, with 5 as the count of junction bases outside the gene matches.